This T cell receptor (beta chain) stems from a study of patients and donors after allogeneic stem cell transplantation. MiXCR was run by TCRdb on the RT-PCR reads, yielding one entry per CDR3 protein. The sample consists of hundreds of thousands of distinct CDR3 sequences, around 15% of them appearing once. There are many counts of this clonotype. Germline V gives CDR1 MGHDK, CDR2 SYGVNS. Trimming pared 5 bases from V and 8 bases from J, leaving 15 bases between. CDR3 length: 14 amino acids. The specimen was blood, either unsorted or a sorted T cell fraction (not recorded which). The TCR sequence derives from a human donor who was either an allogeneic HSCT recipient or a stem cell or donor lymphocyte infusion donor (not recorded which). It is not recorded whose cells these are; they may come from a transplant donor. The chain uses TRBV25-1 and TRBJ1-4; tentatively, D is TRBD1 (5 bases). The CDR3 DNA follows: TGTGCCAGCAGTATCCCGGGGCAAGGGGAAAAACTGTTTTTT. It specifies CASSIPGQGEKLFF.